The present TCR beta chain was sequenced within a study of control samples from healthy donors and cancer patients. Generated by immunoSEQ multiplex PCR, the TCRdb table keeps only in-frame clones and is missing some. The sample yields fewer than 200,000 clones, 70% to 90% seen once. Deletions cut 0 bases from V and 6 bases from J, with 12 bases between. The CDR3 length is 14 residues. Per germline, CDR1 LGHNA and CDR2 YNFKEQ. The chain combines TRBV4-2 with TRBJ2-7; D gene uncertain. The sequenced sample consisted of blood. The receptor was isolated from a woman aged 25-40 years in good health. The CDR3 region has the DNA TGTGCCAGCAGCCAAGATACGGGCCCGCGCGAGCAGTACTTC. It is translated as CASSQDTGPREQYF.